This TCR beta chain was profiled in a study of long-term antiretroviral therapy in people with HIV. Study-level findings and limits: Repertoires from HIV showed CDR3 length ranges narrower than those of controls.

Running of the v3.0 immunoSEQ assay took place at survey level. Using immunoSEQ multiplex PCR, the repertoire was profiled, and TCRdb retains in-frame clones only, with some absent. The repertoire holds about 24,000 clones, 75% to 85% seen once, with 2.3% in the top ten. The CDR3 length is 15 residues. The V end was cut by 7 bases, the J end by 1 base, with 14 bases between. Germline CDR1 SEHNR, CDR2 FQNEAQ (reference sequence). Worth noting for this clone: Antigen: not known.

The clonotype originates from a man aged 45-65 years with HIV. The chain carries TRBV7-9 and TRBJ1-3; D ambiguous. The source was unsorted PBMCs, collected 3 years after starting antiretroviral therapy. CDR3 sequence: CASIPGRLSGNTIYF. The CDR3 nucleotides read TGTGCCAGCATCCCTGGCAGGCTATCTGGAAACACCATATATTTT.